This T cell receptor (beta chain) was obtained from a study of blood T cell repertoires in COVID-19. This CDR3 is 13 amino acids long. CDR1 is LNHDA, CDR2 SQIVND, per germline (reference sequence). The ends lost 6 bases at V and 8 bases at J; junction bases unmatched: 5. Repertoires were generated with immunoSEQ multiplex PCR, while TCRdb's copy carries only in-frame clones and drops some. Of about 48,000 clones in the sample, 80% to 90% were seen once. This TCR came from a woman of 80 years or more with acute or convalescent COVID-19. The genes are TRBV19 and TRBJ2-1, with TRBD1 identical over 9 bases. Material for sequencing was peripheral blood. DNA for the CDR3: TGTGCCAGTAGGCCGGACAGGGGCGATGAGCAGTTCTTC. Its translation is CASRPDRGDEQFF. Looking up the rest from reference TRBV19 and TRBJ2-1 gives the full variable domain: DGGITQSPKYLFRKEGQNVTLSCEQNLNHDAMYWYRQDPGQGLRLIYYSQIVNDFQKGDIAEGYSVSREKKESFPLTVTSAQKNPTAFYLCASRPDRGDEQFFGPGTRLTVL.